The 25 T cell receptor beta chains below were found in one sample sequenced in a study of cytomegalovirus exposure and HLA in healthy donors. PCR was performed using 60 Vbeta and 13 Jbeta primers. Profiling relied on immunoSEQ multiplex PCR, and the TCRdb table lists in-frame clones only, not all of them. The sample includes around 100,000 clones, roughly three quarters seen only once; the top ten take roughly 3.9%. Sequenced material: PBMCs. These receptors all stem from a man in his forties or fifties in good health and CMV-seropositive.

A few counts support this clone. The chain has TRBV6-6 and TRBJ2-5; a possible D gene is TRBD2 (5 bases). The CDR3 is made up of 13 amino acids. The ends were cut back, 2 bases at V and 3 bases at J, with 7 bases in the middle. Germline lookup yields CDR1 MNHNY and CDR2 SVGAGI (reference sequence). This CDR3 is CASSYRREETQYF. In DNA form, the CDR3 reads TGTGCCAGCAGTTACAGGCGGGAAGAGACCCAGTACTTC.

This clone occurred a few times. V usage is TRBV9 and J usage is TRBJ2-2; 14 positions match TRBD2. The CDR3 extends over 20 amino acids. Germline loops: CDR1 SGDLS, CDR2 YYNGEE. Trimming took 5 bases from V and 3 from J; bases not matched to a gene: 15. The CDR3 protein is CASRDSPGTSGSADTGELFF. CDR3 DNA sequence: TGTGCCAGCAGGGACTCCCCCGGGACTAGCGGGAGTGCGGACACCGGGGAGCTGTTTTTT. Full variable domain (outside the CDR3, taken from reference TRBV9 and TRBJ2-2): DSGVTQTPKHLITATGQRVTLRCSPRSGDLSVYWYQQSLDQGLQFLIQYYNGEERAKGNILERFSAQQFPDLHSELNLSSLELGDSALYFCASRDSPGTSGSADTGELFFGEGSRLTVL.

The sample holds one count of this clone. The J gene is TRBJ2-7, the V gene TRBV27; the D gene is possibly TRBD2 (6 bases). V shed 2 bases and J shed 2 bases, with 13 bases lying between them. Germline V gene data show CDR1 as MNHEY and CDR2 as SMNVEV (reference sequence). This CDR3 is built from 15 residues. The DNA for the CDR3 is TGTGCCAGCAGTTTAGCGGGGACGGTTCCCTACGAGCAGTACTTC. It translates to CASSLAGTVPYEQYF.

The rearrangement links TRBV18 to TRBJ1-2, with 12 bases that match TRBD1. The germline gives CDR1 KGHSH, CDR2 LQKENI. V shed 4 bases and J 4 bases; nucleotides not matched to a gene: 13. The CDR3 is 18 residues long. CDR3 DNA sequence: TGTGCCAGCTCACTTACACCCGGGACAGGGGGCTTTGGCTATGGCTACACCTTC. Residues: CASSLTPGTGGFGYGYTF.

The V call is TRBV2, the J call TRBJ1-1; 8 bases map to TRBD1. V gave up 7 bases and J gave up 2 bases; unmatched junction bases: 6. The V gene's germline CDR1 is SNHLY and CDR2 FYNNEI. The CDR3 extends over 14 amino acids. The CDR3 DNA reads as TGTGCCAGCAATCTTCAGGGGGCAAACACTGAAGCTTTCTTT. It specifies CASNLQGANTEAFF.

J is TRBJ2-7 and V is TRBV5-4; no firm D call. Trimming cost V 0 bases and J 0 bases, with 7 bases left between them. This CDR3 is built from 14 residues. CDR1 and CDR2 from the germline V gene are SGHNT and YYREEE (reference sequence). The CDR3 sequence: CASSLGSLSYEQYF. The CDR3 DNA sequence: TGTGCCAGCAGCTTGGGCTCACTCTCCTACGAGCAGTACTTC.

V gene TRBV7-3 combines with J gene TRBJ2-1, with D perhaps matching TRBD1 (7 bases). Germline lookup yields CDR1 SGHTA and CDR2 FQGTGA. This CDR3 has 14 residues. Trimming shortened V by 5 bases and J by 9 bases, and 17 bases separated the two germline ends. Written as DNA, the CDR3 is TGTGCCAGCAGCCAGGGGGGCTCTTTAACTGAGCAGTTCTTC. This encodes CASSQGGSLTEQFF.

V usage is TRBV28 and J usage is TRBJ2-5; 7 nucleotides agree with TRBD1. The ends lost 6 bases at V and 2 bases at J; junction bases unmatched: 3. The germline CDR1 and CDR2 sequences are MDHEN and SYDVKM. CDR3 length: 13 residues. In nucleotides, the CDR3 is TGTGCCAGCAGAACAGGGGCACAAGAGACCCAGTACTTC. This sequence encodes CASRTGAQETQYF. Full variable domain (remainder filled in from reference TRBV28 and TRBJ2-5): DVKVTQSSRYLVKRTGEKVFLECVQDMDHENMFWYRQDPGLGLRLIYFSYDVKMKEKGDIPEGYSVSREKKERFSLILESASTNQTSMYLCASRTGAQETQYFGPGTRLLVL.

The chain recombines TRBV6-1 with TRBJ1-6; unclear D gene. The CDR3 runs 13 residues. CDR1 and CDR2 from the germline V gene are MNHNS and SASEGT. V was cut by 3 bases and J by 8 bases, with 8 bases left in between. CDR3 nucleotide sequence: TGTGCCAGCAGTGAGCGGTTGGATTCACCCCTCCACTTT. This encodes CASSERLDSPLHF.

The chain has TRBV5-1 and TRBJ1-4; 9 nucleotides match TRBD1. Unmatched junction bases numbered 9, after V lost 1 base and J lost 8 bases. Per the germline V gene, CDR1 is SGHRS and CDR2 is YFSETQ. CDR3 length: 16 amino acids. The CDR3 coding sequence is TGCGCCAGCAGCTTGACTCCGGGACAGGGCCTAGAAAAACTGTTTTTT. Translated: CASSLTPGQGLEKLFF.

CDR3 sequence: CASSLSWTRRSSYNEQFF. CDR3 sequence (DNA): TGTGCCAGCAGTTTATCTTGGACTAGACGAAGCTCCTACAATGAGCAGTTCTTC. The chain joins TRBV28 to TRBJ2-1; 7 bases are shared with TRBD2. The CDR3 runs 18 residues. Germline CDR1 and CDR2: MDHEN and SYDVKM. The trim removed 1 base at V and 0 bases at J, leaving 9 bases unmatched.

This chain links TRBV15 with TRBJ2-7; 8 bases are a match to TRBD1. The germline V gene has CDR1 LNHNV and CDR2 YYDKDF (reference sequence). The CDR3 runs 15 residues. The trim removed 4 bases at V and 1 base at J, leaving 6 bases unmatched. CDR3 sequence reads: CATSKPGQESYEQYF. CDR3 in DNA: TGTGCCACCAGCAAACCGGGACAGGAGTCCTACGAGCAGTACTTC.

The rearrangement uses TRBV7-9 and TRBJ2-5, with 8 bases matching TRBD1. CDR3 size: 14 residues. The trim removed 5 bases at V and 2 bases at J, leaving 4 bases unmatched. The germline V gene has CDR1 SEHNR and CDR2 FQNEAQ (reference sequence). The DNA of the CDR3 is TGTGCCAGCAGCCTAGGACAGGGTCAAGAGACCCAGTACTTC. Amino acid sequence: CASSLGQGQETQYF.

This clone is a singleton in its sample. The rearrangement uses TRBV29-1 and TRBJ2-3, with 7 bases that match TRBD2. Germline CDR1 SQVTM, CDR2 ANQGSEA. V trimming: 4 bases; J trimming: 5 bases; junction bases outside the gene matches: 0. CDR3 length equals 11 residues. CDR3 sequence reads: CSVASGDTQYF. The CDR3 DNA follows: TGCAGCGTTGCTAGCGGAGATACGCAGTATTTT.

A single count supports this clone. The rearrangement joins TRBV7-2 to TRBJ2-7; weak D call: TRBD2 (5 bases). V was shortened by 1 base and J by 4 bases, with 14 bases between the two germline ends. The length of the CDR3 is 15 residues. Germline V gene sequence: CDR1 SGHTA, CDR2 FQGNSA. The CDR3 loop is CASSLDGSGIYEQYF. CDR3 DNA sequence: TGTGCCAGCAGCTTAGATGGGTCGGGAATTTACGAGCAGTACTTC.

The V gene is TRBV11-2, the J gene TRBJ2-3, with 7 bases identical to TRBD1. The J segment lost 3 bases and the V segment lost 6 bases, leaving 9 bases of the junction unmatched. The germline gives CDR1 SGHAT, CDR2 FQNNGV. This CDR3 has 15 residues. CDR3 in amino acids: CASRPLQGMTDTQYF. Here the CDR3 DNA reads TGTGCCAGCAGACCCCTACAGGGGATGACAGATACGCAGTATTTT. Looking up the rest from reference TRBV11-2 and TRBJ2-3 gives the full variable domain: EAGVAQSPRYKIIEKRQSVAFWCNPISGHATLYWYQQILGQGPKLLIQFQNNGVVDDSQLPKDRFSAERLKGVDSTLKIQPAKLEDSAVYLCASRPLQGMTDTQYFGPGTRLTVL.

About this clone: This CDR3 is also generated by other DNA sequences in the sample. This rearrangement joins TRBV4-1 to TRBJ2-3; 7 bases are shared with TRBD2. This CDR3 is 15 amino acids long. CDR1 is MGHRA, CDR2 YSYEKL, per germline. With 1 base clipped from V and 1 base from J, the junction kept 2 bases outside the gene matches. The CDR3 is CASSQGLAGTDTQYF. The CDR3 DNA is TGCGCCAGCAGCCAAGGGCTAGCGGGCACAGATACGCAGTATTTT.

The chain joins TRBV4-1 to TRBJ2-1; no reliable D call. The germline gives CDR1 MGHRA, CDR2 YSYEKL. Deletions cut 4 bases from V and 1 base from J, with 14 bases between. The length of the CDR3 is 16 residues. CDR3 nucleotides: TGCGCCAGCAGCCTCGTCCGGGTCGTGTCCTACAATGAGCAGTTCTTC. As protein: CASSLVRVVSYNEQFF.

This clone came up a few times. The rearrangement uses TRBV11-1 and TRBJ2-7; tentative D call: TRBD2 (5 bases). The CDR3 consists of 12 residues. Trimming removed 5 bases from V and 3 bases from J, with 8 bases in between. Germline assignment: CDR1 SGHAT and CDR2 FQDESV (reference sequence). The CDR3 reads CASSRDYYEQYF. As DNA, the CDR3 is TGTGCCAGCAGCCGGGATTACTACGAGCAGTACTTC.

In this sample, this clone turned up once. The gene calls are TRBV7-8 and TRBJ2-1; TRBD2 agrees at 12 bases. The CDR3 spans 12 residues. The V and J ends lost 5 bases and 15 bases, in that order; junction bases with no gene match: 5. Germline V gene lookup returns CDR1 SGHVS and CDR2 FQNEAQ. As DNA, the CDR3 is TGTGCCAGCAGCCGGACTAGCGGGGAATTGTTCTTC. It specifies CASSRTSGELFF.

The CDR3 protein is CASSPRGGGQPQHF. For the CDR3, the DNA is TGTGCCAGCAGCCCCCGGGGGGGCGGTCAGCCCCAGCATTTT. V usage is TRBV9 and J usage is TRBJ1-5; a weak D match, TRBD1 (6 bases). The CDR3 has 14 amino acids. Germline lookup yields CDR1 SGDLS and CDR2 YYNGEE. V lost 4 bases, J lost 6 bases, and 14 bases lay in between.

The gene calls are TRBV18 and TRBJ1-1; no clear D gene. CDR3 length: 16 amino acids. CDR1 is KGHSH and CDR2 is LQKENI in the germline V gene. Trimming stripped 4 bases from V and 1 base from J, with 16 bases between. The CDR3 is CASSLKEGAGNTEAFF. The CDR3 coding sequence is TGTGCCAGCTCACTGAAGGAGGGCGCTGGGAACACTGAAGCTTTCTTT.

This sequence joins TRBV29-1 and TRBJ2-1; D may be TRBD1 (6 bases). The CDR3 is 14 amino acids. V dropped 3 bases and J dropped 3 bases, with 12 bases sitting between them. Germline-derived CDR1 and CDR2 are SQVTM and ANQGSEA. The CDR3 spells CSVETGLIYNEQFF. For the CDR3, the DNA is TGCAGCGTTGAGACAGGCCTAATCTACAATGAGCAGTTCTTC.

This clone turned up a few times. The J gene is TRBJ2-6, the V gene TRBV10-3, with D possibly matching TRBD1 (6 bases). The CDR3 runs to 14 residues. V was cut by 5 bases and J by 2 bases, with 7 bases left in between. The V gene's germline CDR1 is ENHRY and CDR2 SYGVKD. The CDR3, as DNA: TGTGCCATCAGTCCAGGGGCTGGGGCCAACGTCCTGACTTTC. It encodes CAISPGAGANVLTF.

The J gene is TRBJ2-1, the V gene TRBV2; 11 bases are shared with TRBD2. Trimming took 4 bases from V and 9 from J; bases not matched to a gene: 11. The CDR3 is 16 residues long. The germline V gene encodes CDR1 SNHLY and CDR2 FYNNEI. The CDR3 sequence is CASSAPLGLAGGEQFF. CDR3 DNA sequence: TGTGCCAGCAGTGCCCCCCTGGGTCTAGCGGGAGGTGAGCAGTTCTTC.